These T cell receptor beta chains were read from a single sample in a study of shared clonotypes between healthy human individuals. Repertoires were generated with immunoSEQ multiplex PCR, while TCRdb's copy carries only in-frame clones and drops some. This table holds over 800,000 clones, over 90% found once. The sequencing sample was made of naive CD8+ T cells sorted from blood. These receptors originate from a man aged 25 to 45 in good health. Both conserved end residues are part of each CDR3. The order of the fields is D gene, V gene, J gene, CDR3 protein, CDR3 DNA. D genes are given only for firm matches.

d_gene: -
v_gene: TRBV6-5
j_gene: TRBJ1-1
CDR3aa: CASSLSGTEAFF
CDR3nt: TGTGCCAGCAGTTTATCAGGGACTGAAGCTTTCTTT

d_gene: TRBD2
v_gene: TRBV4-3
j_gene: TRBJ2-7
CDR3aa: CASSQEAGRFSYEQYF
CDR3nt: TGCGCCAGCAGCCAAGAAGCGGGGAGATTCTCCTACGAGCAGTACTTC

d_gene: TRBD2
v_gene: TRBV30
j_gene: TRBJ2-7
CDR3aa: CACWGLAGAYEQYF
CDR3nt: TGTGCCTGCTGGGGACTAGCGGGAGCCTACGAGCAGTACTTC

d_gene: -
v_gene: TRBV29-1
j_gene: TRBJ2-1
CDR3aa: CSVGPYNEQFF
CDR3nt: TGCAGCGTTGGCCCCTACAATGAGCAGTTCTTC

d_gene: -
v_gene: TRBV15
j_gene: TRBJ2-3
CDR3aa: CATSRESNRDTQYF
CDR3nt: TGTGCCACCAGCAGAGAATCAAATAGAGATACGCAGTATTTT

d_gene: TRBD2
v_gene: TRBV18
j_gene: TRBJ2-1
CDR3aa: CASSEGGRHNEQFF
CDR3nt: TGTGCCAGCTCAGAGGGCGGGAGGCACAATGAGCAGTTCTTC

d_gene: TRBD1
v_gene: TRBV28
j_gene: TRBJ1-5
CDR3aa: CASSYTGQVSHQPQHF
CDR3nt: TGTGCCAGCAGTTACACCGGACAGGTCTCCCATCAGCCCCAGCATTTT

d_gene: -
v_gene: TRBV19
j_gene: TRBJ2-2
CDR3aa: CASSIAGTGELFF
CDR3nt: TGTGCCAGTAGTATCGCCGGCACCGGGGAGCTGTTTTTT

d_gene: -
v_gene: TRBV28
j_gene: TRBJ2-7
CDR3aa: CASSFSQGNYEQYF
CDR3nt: TGTGCCAGCAGTTTCTCTCAGGGCAACTACGAGCAGTACTTC

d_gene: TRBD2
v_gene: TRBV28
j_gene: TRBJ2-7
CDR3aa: CASSSLAGVDEQYF
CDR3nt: TGTGCCAGCAGTTCTTTGGCGGGAGTAGACGAGCAGTACTTC

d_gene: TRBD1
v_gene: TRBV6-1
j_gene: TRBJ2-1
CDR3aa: CASSEAWQGETSSYNEQFF
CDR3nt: TGTGCCAGCAGTGAAGCTTGGCAGGGGGAAACCTCCTCCTACAATGAGCAGTTCTTC

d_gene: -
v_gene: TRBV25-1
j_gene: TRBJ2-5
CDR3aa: CASSSQTVEETQYF
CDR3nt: TGTGCCAGCAGTTCCCAGACTGTGGAAGAGACCCAGTACTTC

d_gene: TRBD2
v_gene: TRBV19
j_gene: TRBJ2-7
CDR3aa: CASSMGLAEYEQYF
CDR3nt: TGTGCCAGTAGTATGGGACTAGCAGAGTACGAGCAGTACTTC

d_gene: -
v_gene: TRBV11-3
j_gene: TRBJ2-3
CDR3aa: CASSLAGTDTQYF
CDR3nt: TGTGCCAGCAGCTTAGCGGGCACAGATACGCAGTATTTT

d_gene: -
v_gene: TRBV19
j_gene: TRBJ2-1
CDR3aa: CASSLTDYNEQFF
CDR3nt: TGTGCCAGTAGTTTAACAGATTACAATGAGCAGTTCTTC

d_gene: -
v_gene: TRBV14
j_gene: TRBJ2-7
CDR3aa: CASSPQGAEQYF
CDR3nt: TGTGCCAGCAGCCCCCAGGGAGCCGAGCAGTACTTC